One and the same sample provided the 2 T cell receptor beta chains below, sequenced in a study of T cells in Graves' hyperthyroidism and ophthalmopathy. Amplification targeted TCR beta CDR3 regions from RNA transcripts. HTBI primers were the set used in a first-round RT-PCR of the TCR CDR3. TCRdb re-analysed the multiplex PCR reads in MiXCR, keeping a single row per CDR3 protein. The sample carries 500,000 to 550,000 distinct CDR3 sequences, 15% to 20% recorded once. The sample taken for sequencing was blood. The receptors originated from a man aged 35 to 55 with Graves' ophthalmopathy.

The chain uses TRBV19 and TRBJ2-1, with D perhaps matching TRBD1 (6 bases). The CDR3 totals 15 residues. Trimming left V 2 bases short and J 5 bases short, with 13 bases between. Germline CDR1 LNHDA, CDR2 SQIVND (reference sequence). The CDR3 region is CASSISRGFNNEQFF. CDR3 sequence (DNA): TGTGCCAGTAGTATATCCAGGGGTTTTAACAATGAGCAGTTCTTC.

This clonotype was seen ten or more times. The chain has TRBV5-5 and TRBJ2-2; 10 nucleotides agree with TRBD2. The V gene's germline CDR1 is SGHKS and CDR2 YYEKEE (reference sequence). J gave up 0 bases and V 2 bases, and 1 base lay outside the gene matches. CDR3 size: 16 residues. Written as DNA, the CDR3 is TGTGCCAGCAGCTTTGGGACTAGCGCGAACACCGGGGAGCTGTTTTTT. This gives the protein CASSFGTSANTGELFF.